The present TCR beta chain was sequenced within a study of T cell responses to AZD1222 COVID-19 vaccine listed by TCRdb under 2021. Describing the broader study: TCR sequencing covered 230 or so trial participants: 200 to 220 given two doses of AZD1222 and about 26 given two doses of MenACWY control vaccine. Trial participants were enrolled into age subgroups of 18-55, 56-69 and 70-plus years, which contained around 140, 26 and 57 TCR-sequenced participants, respectively.

The CDR3 regions of human TCRbeta chains were analyzed by immunosequencing. On the authors' methods: Repertoire TCRs were matched against a reference library of SARS-CoV-2-specific TCRs generated with the MIRA antigen-specificity platform. Breadth was defined as the fraction of unique TCRs that were SARS-CoV-2-associated. Depth was defined as the fraction of total T cells that were SARS-CoV-2-associated. Each spike-specific TCR was assigned to its reactive spike region and to a CD4 or CD8 class using the MIRA data. Log10-transformed breadth and depth values were compared by one-way ANOVA with Sidak's multiple comparisons tests. TCRdb limited this immuneACCESS table to in-frame rearrangements with V and J called. A share of clones is missing; checked studies link under half to unresolved V genes, and the rest is unexplained. The V and J calls and clone size were taken over from that table, and D and trimming were inferred from the DNA. The sample table records 160,000 or so clones; around 89% of these occur just once. Jointly, the top ten make up 4.3% of the sample.

In the paper's terms, the time point label means: about 28 days (+/-7) after the second vaccine dose. Because spike-specific TCR depth and breadth did not differ between the two schedules, AZD1222 recipients who got a second dose at roughly 4 weeks were pooled with those who got a second dose at roughly 12 weeks. The vaccinee samples were drawn from two UK trials, COV001 and COV002, one of which was a single-blind randomized controlled phase 2/3 trial testing AZD1222 (ChAdOx1 nCoV-19) in healthy adults. For TCRbeta chain sequencing, PBMC samples from trial participants were taken at day 0 and at day 28 after the second dose. The research as a whole found: Reportedly, close to half of the unique spike-specific TCRs recognized epitopes lying outside the regions that are mutated in the B.1.351 and B.1.1.7 variants. Participants were mostly white British, with more females than males. The authors suggested clonal diversity may have been underestimated. Vaccine-associated CD4 TCRs spanned the whole spike protein, with dominant responses in regions 160-218 and 743-854. No day 14 peak-response samples were available, so repertoires were characterized only after the peak T cell response. The 56-69-year group was small, and its depth increase did not reach significance, likely because of low power. After two AZD1222 doses, spike-specific TCR breadth and depth were significantly higher than at day 0 and than in MenACWY recipients. Only six AZD1222 recipients were SARS-CoV-2 seropositive at baseline, limiting conclusions about previously exposed vaccinees.

Concerning this clone itself: No antigen is known for it. The input lacks base qualities; no much larger clone sits a single base away.

The TCR sequence derives from an adult who received the AZD1222 COVID-19 vaccine. Sequences were derived from peripheral blood, sampled 28 days after the second AZD1222 dose.

The CDR3 region has the sequence CASSLAGDDTQYF. In nucleotide form, the sequence is TGCGCCAGCAGCTTGGCGGGGGATGATACGCAGTATTTT. This chain is built from TRBV5-1 and TRBJ2-3, with TRBD2 perhaps the D gene, on 6 matching bases. The CDR3 spans 13 residues, from the cysteine through the phenylalanine. This entry keeps only the CDR3 DNA: 39 bases, framed from base 1. In the germline V gene, CDR1 corresponds to SGHRS and CDR2 to YFSETQ. V is reduced by 0 bases and J by 6 bases, leaving a spacing of 8 bases between them.